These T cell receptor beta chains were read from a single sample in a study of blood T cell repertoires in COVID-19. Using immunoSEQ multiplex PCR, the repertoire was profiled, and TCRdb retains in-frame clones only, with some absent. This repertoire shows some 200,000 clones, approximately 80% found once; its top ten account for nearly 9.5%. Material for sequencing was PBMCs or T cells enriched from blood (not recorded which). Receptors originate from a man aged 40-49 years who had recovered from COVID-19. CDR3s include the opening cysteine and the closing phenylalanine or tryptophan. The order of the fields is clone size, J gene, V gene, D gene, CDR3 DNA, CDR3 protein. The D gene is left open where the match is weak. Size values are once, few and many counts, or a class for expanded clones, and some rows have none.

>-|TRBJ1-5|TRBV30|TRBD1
TGTGCCTGGACCCAGGGGGCAGGTCAGCCCCAGCATTTT
CAWTQGAGQPQHF
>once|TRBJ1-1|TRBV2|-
TGTGCCAGCAGTGGGGCAGGAGCAAGGGGCACTGAAGCTTTCTTT
CASSGAGARGTEAFF
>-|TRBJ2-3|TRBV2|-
TGTGCCAGCGGGGCGGATATCCCTAGCACAGATACGCAGTATTTT
CASGADIPSTDTQYF
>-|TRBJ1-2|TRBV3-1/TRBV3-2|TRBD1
TGTGCCAGCAGCCCCGGGACAGGGGATGGCTACACCTTC
CASSPGTGDGYTF
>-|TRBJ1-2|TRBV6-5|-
TGTGCCAGCAGTTACTCTATTTGGCGACAGGAGTATGGCTACACCTTC
CASSYSIWRQEYGYTF
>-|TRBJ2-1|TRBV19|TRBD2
TGTGCCAGTAGTGCCACGACTAGCGGGAAAGGGGATGAGCAGTTCTTC
CASSATTSGKGDEQFF
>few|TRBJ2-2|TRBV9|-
TGTGCCAGCAGCAAGGGGTGGGGTACCGGGGAGCTGTTTTTT
CASSKGWGTGELFF
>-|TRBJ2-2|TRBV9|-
TGTGCCAGCAGCGTAGTTAGCGGGGAGCTGTTTTTT
CASSVVSGELFF
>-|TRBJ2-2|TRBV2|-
TGTGCCAGCACCCCTCGGGGTACCGGGGAGCTGTTTTTT
CASTPRGTGELFF
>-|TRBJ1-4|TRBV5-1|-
TGCGCCAGCAGCTTGAGTTTCGGTAATGAAAAACTGTTTTTT
CASSLSFGNEKLFF
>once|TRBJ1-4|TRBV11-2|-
TGTGCCAGCAGCGGCGCTGGAGGCGGGAATGAAAAACTGTTTTTT
CASSGAGGGNEKLFF
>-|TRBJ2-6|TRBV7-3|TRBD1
TGTGCCAGCAGCCCGGGACAGTTGACCTCTGGGGCCAACGTCCTGACTTTC
CASSPGQLTSGANVLTF
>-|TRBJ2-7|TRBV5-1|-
TGCGCCAGCACGAGTATGGCCTACGAGCAGTACTTC
CASTSMAYEQYF
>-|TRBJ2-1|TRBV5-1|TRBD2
TGCGCCAGCAGCTTGTTCCTTACTAGCGACCCCTACAATGAGCAGTTCTTC
CASSLFLTSDPYNEQFF
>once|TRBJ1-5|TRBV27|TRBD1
TGTGCCAGCAGGATACAGGGGTTAGATCAGCCCCAGCATTTT
CASRIQGLDQPQHF
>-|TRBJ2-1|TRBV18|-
TGTGCCAGCTCACCACGTAGGGGCCCACCGAGTGAGCAGTTCTTC
CASSPRRGPPSEQFF
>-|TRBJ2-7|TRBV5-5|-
TGTGCCAGCAGCCCAGGGAGGTTGGTGATCGACGAGCAGTACTTC
CASSPGRLVIDEQYF
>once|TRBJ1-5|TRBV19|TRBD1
TGTGCCAGTAGTCCAGGGGGTGGCAATCAGCCCCAGCATTTT
CASSPGGGNQPQHF
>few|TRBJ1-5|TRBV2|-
TGTGCCAGCAGTGAAGCGCCGGGAGGGGGCAATCAGCCCCAGCATTTT
CASSEAPGGGNQPQHF
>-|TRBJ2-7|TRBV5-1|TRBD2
TGCGCCAGCAGCTTGGCCGGGGTAGCGGGAGGGCCCGGCGAGCAGTACTTC
CASSLAGVAGGPGEQYF
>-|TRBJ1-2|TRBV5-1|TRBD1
TGCGCCAGCAGCTTGACGGGACAGAATTATGGCTACACCTTC
CASSLTGQNYGYTF
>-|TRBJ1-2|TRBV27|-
TGTGCCAGCAGTCCAAGCCCGACAGGATGGGTGTCTAACTATGGCTACACCTTC
CASSPSPTGWVSNYGYTF
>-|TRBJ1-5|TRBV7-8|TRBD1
TGTGCCAGCAGCCCGACAGGGTTTAATCAGCCCCAGCATTTT
CASSPTGFNQPQHF
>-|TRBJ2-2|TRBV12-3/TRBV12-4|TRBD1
TGTGCCAACGGGGACAGCAACACCGGGGAGCTGTTTTTT
CANGDSNTGELFF
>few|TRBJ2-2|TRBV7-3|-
TGTGCCAGCAGCTTAATTAGGGGCACCGGGGAGCTGTTTTTT
CASSLIRGTGELFF
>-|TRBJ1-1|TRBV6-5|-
TGTGCCAGCAGACCGCAGGGGATGAACACTGAAGCTTTCTTT
CASRPQGMNTEAFF